The 23 T cell receptor beta chains listed next were all sequenced from one sample in a study of blood T cell repertoires in COVID-19. TCRdb keeps only in-frame clones here, not all; method: immunoSEQ multiplex PCR. This table has more than 300,000 clones, approximately 90% appearing once. Sample: PBMCs or T cells enriched from blood (not recorded which). The receptor set was obtained from a woman aged 18-35 years who had recovered from COVID-19.

J is TRBJ1-6 and V is TRBV27; D gene uncertain. V was cut by 3 bases and J by 4 bases, with 10 bases left in between. Germline values: CDR1 MNHEY, CDR2 SMNVEV (reference sequence). This CDR3 comprises 15 residues. The CDR3 sequence: CASSFGQPYNSPLHF. CDR3 bases: TGTGCCAGCAGTTTTGGGCAGCCTTATAATTCACCCCTCCACTTT.

The CDR3 DNA is TGTGCCAGCAGCCCCTCGGGGGGTAGCTCTGGGGCCAACGTCCTGACTTTC. It codes for CASSPSGGSSGANVLTF. This chain links TRBV7-9 with TRBJ2-6; 7 positions agree with TRBD2. V was pared by 5 bases and J by 0 bases, with 7 bases of the junction left unmatched. CDR1 SEHNR and CDR2 FQNEAQ come from the germline V gene (reference sequence). The CDR3 totals 17 residues.

The rearrangement joins TRBV5-1 to TRBJ2-2; 8 positions match TRBD1. The CDR3 has 16 amino acids. Losses at the gene ends were 4 bases for V and 3 bases for J; bases not matched to a gene: 8. The V gene's germline CDR1 is SGHRS and CDR2 YFSETQ. The CDR3 loop is CASSPRTGRDTGELFF. CDR3 coding DNA: TGCGCCAGCAGCCCACGGACAGGGCGGGACACCGGGGAGCTGTTTTTT.

The V gene is TRBV6-5, the J gene TRBJ1-1, with 9 bases identical to TRBD1. The J segment lost 3 bases and the V segment lost 6 bases, leaving 8 bases of the junction unmatched. This CDR3 is built from 15 residues. CDR1 is MNHEY and CDR2 is SVGAGI in the germline V gene. CDR3 sequence (DNA): TGTGCCAGCAGGCCAACCGGGACAGGGTACACTGAAGCTTTCTTT. The encoded protein is CASRPTGTGYTEAFF.

The rearrangement uses TRBV6-2 or TRBV6-3 and TRBJ2-1, with TRBD2 identical over 10 bases. The CDR3 is made up of 16 amino acids. V was clipped by 1 base and J by 10 bases; unmatched bases: 10. Germline V gene sequence: CDR1 MNHEY, CDR2 SVGEGT. CDR3 protein: CASSYLAGGKWGEQFF. The CDR3 DNA reads as TGTGCCAGCAGTTACTTAGCGGGGGGAAAATGGGGGGAGCAGTTCTTC.

V gene TRBV10-2 combines with J gene TRBJ2-7, with 13 bases lining up with TRBD2. CDR1 and CDR2 from the germline V gene are WSHSY and SAAADI. There are 17 residues in the CDR3. The J segment lost 1 base and the V segment lost 4 bases, leaving 7 bases of the junction unmatched. The DNA of the CDR3 is TGCGCCAGCAGTGGCACTAGCGGGGGGGTTAGATCCTACGAGCAGTACTTC. Protein product: CASSGTSGGVRSYEQYF.

The chain recombines TRBV10-3 with TRBJ1-1; 7 nucleotides match TRBD1. The V gene's germline CDR1 is ENHRY and CDR2 SYGVKD. The CDR3 contains 16 residues. V shed 2 bases and J 5 bases; nucleotides not matched to a gene: 11. CDR3 DNA: TGTGCCATCAGTGAGGGAGGCAGGGGGTTAGGGACTGAAGCTTTCTTT. This codes for CAISEGGRGLGTEAFF.

This rearrangement joins TRBV12-3 or TRBV12-4 to TRBJ2-7; TRBD2 might be the D (5 bases). V lost 6 bases to trimming and J lost 5 bases, with 14 bases between them. This CDR3 comprises 13 residues. The chain's CDR3 is CASRSSYGNEQYF. The CDR3 bases are TGTGCCAGCAGGTCCTCTTACGGGAACGAGCAGTACTTC.

V and J are TRBV27 and TRBJ1-1, with a possible D match to TRBD1 (6 bases). The CDR3 spans 14 residues. Per the germline V gene, CDR1 is MNHEY and CDR2 is SMNVEV (reference sequence). Trimming pared 7 bases from V and 2 bases from J, leaving 14 bases between. The CDR3 here is CASKRGARNTEAFF. The CDR3 DNA is TGTGCCAGCAAGCGGGGGGCTCGAAACACTGAAGCTTTCTTT.

The chain is built from TRBV4-2 and TRBJ1-2; the match to TRBD1 covers 7 bases. The CDR3 is 15 amino acids. V dropped 3 bases and J dropped 5; count of bases not matched to a gene: 9. The germline V gene encodes CDR1 LGHNA and CDR2 YNFKEQ. The DNA of the CDR3 is TGTGCCAGCAGCCAGGAGAGAGGGGGCGGGTATGGCTACACCTTC. It codes for CASSQERGGGYGYTF.

The chain joins TRBV5-6 to TRBJ2-3; 7 bases fit TRBD1. Trimming took 4 bases from V and 0 from J; bases not matched to a gene: 11. CDR1 and CDR2 (germline): SGHDT, YYEEEE. This CDR3 has 17 residues. Written as DNA, the CDR3 is TGTGCCAGCAGCGTATTACAGGGGAGAGGTAGCACAGATACGCAGTATTTT. This translates into CASSVLQGRGSTDTQYF.

The V gene is TRBV15, the J gene TRBJ2-7, with D unclear. Germline-derived CDR1 and CDR2 are LNHNV and YYDKDF (reference sequence). V was shortened by 0 bases and J by 0 bases, with 9 bases between the two germline ends. This CDR3 has 15 amino acids. The CDR3: CATSRDPESSYEQYF. The CDR3 DNA reads TGTGCCACCAGCAGAGATCCGGAGAGCTCCTACGAGCAGTACTTC.

The chain employs TRBV9 and TRBJ1-4; TRBD1 might be the D (6 bases). V lost 4 bases to trimming and J lost 8 bases, with 21 bases between them. CDR1 and CDR2 from the germline V gene are SGDLS and YYNGEE. The length of the CDR3 is 16 residues. DNA of the CDR3: TGTGCCAGCAGCCCTGGCGCTGGCAGGGGTGAGGAAAAACTGTTTTTT. Its translation: CASSPGAGRGEEKLFF. The whole variable domain, remainder taken from reference TRBV9 and TRBJ1-4, is DSGVTQTPKHLITATGQRVTLRCSPRSGDLSVYWYQQSLDQGLQFLIQYYNGEERAKGNILERFSAQQFPDLHSELNLSSLELGDSALYFCASSPGAGRGEEKLFFGSGTQLSVL.

The rearrangement uses TRBV5-8 and TRBJ1-4; TRBD1 agrees at 9 bases. CDR3 length equals 15 residues. The V gene's germline CDR1 is SGHTS and CDR2 YDEGEE. J gave up 8 bases and V 3 bases, and 8 bases lay outside the gene matches. The CDR3 nucleotides read TGTGCCAGCAGCTGGACCGGGACAGGGAAAGAAAAACTGTTTTTT. Translation gives CASSWTGTGKEKLFF.

In nucleotides, the CDR3 is TGTGCCAGCAGCTTGCCCACAGGGTTCGACGAGCAGTACTTC. It is translated as CASSLPTGFDEQYF. The chain recombines TRBV5-4 with TRBJ2-7; possible D gene TRBD1, 6 bases. Trimming took off 1 base at V and 5 bases at J, with 13 bases between the two ends. The germline V gene has CDR1 SGHNT and CDR2 YYREEE (reference sequence). This CDR3 is 14 amino acids long. Complete variable domain (other parts from reference TRBV5-4 and TRBJ2-7): ETGVTQSPTHLIKTRGQQVTLRCSSQSGHNTVSWYQQALGQGPQFIFQYYREEENGRGNFPPRFSGLQFPNYSSELNVNALELDDSALYLCASSLPTGFDEQYFGPGTRLTVT.

This chain connects TRBV7-2 to TRBJ2-3; the match to TRBD2 covers 9 bases. With V trimmed by 7 bases and J by 0 bases, 11 bases remained unmatched. Germline assignment: CDR1 SGHTA and CDR2 FQGNSA. This CDR3 spans 17 amino acids. The CDR3 region is CASNAVAGAPSTDTQYF. In DNA form, the CDR3 reads TGTGCCAGCAACGCGGTAGCGGGGGCCCCTAGCACAGATACGCAGTATTTT. Filled out from reference TRBV7-2 and TRBJ2-3, the complete variable domain reads GAGVSQSPSNKVTEKGKDVELRCDPISGHTALYWYRQSLGQGLEFLIYFQGNSAPDKSGLPSDRFSAERTGGSVSTLTIQRTQQEDSAVYLCASNAVAGAPSTDTQYFGPGTRLTVL.

J is TRBJ2-7 and V is TRBV6-1, with 10 bases matching TRBD2. Germline loops: CDR1 MNHNS, CDR2 SASEGT. CDR3 length: 18 residues. Trimming at V came to 1 base and at J to 5 bases, leaving 14 bases not matched to a gene. The CDR3 bases are TGTGCCAGCAGTGAAGGCCTAGCGGGGGCCACACCGGCGAACGAGCAGTACTTC. Amino acids: CASSEGLAGATPANEQYF.

The chain is built from TRBV5-6 and TRBJ1-2; 7 nucleotides agree with TRBD1. The V and J ends lost 2 bases and 6 bases, in that order; junction bases with no gene match: 4. The CDR3 runs to 13 residues. CDR1 and CDR2 (germline): SGHDT, YYEEEE. The CDR3 loop reads CASSFRGTNGYTF. The CDR3 DNA reads as TGTGCCAGCAGCTTCAGGGGGACAAATGGCTACACCTTC.

The gene calls are TRBV3-1 (or the pseudogene TRBV3-2) and TRBJ2-2; 7 bases are a match to TRBD2. The CDR3 runs 16 residues. Germline-derived CDR1 and CDR2 are LGHDT and YNNKEL (reference sequence). Trimming removed 4 bases from V and 3 bases from J; junction bases left unmatched: 8. The CDR3: CASSPIGGGYTGELFF. The DNA of the CDR3 is TGTGCCAGCAGCCCTATAGGCGGGGGATACACCGGGGAGCTGTTTTTT.

The chain is built from TRBV9 and TRBJ1-2; D is possibly TRBD1 (6 bases). Per the germline V gene, CDR1 is SGDLS and CDR2 is YYNGEE. This CDR3 has 16 residues. The V end was cut by 4 bases, the J end by 6 bases, with 22 bases between. DNA for the CDR3: TGTGCCAGCAGCCCCCCCCGACAGGTAGAGTCACATGGCTACACCTTC. Protein sequence: CASSPPRQVESHGYTF.

This chain uses TRBV2 with TRBJ1-4, with 7 bases matching TRBD1. The CDR3 spans 21 residues. The ends lost 4 bases at V and 3 bases at J; junction bases unmatched: 23. CDR1 is SNHLY and CDR2 is FYNNEI in the germline V gene. CDR3 in DNA: TGTGCCAGCAGTGGGTGGGGGACAGTGGATGTGCCGCGGTACCCTAATGAAAAACTGTTTTTT. Translating it yields CASSGWGTVDVPRYPNEKLFF.

This chain connects TRBV6-1 to TRBJ1-3; D is possibly TRBD1 (5 bases). With 2 bases removed from V and 0 bases from J, the gap between germline ends came to 14 bases. Germline CDR1 and CDR2: MNHNS and SASEGT. CDR3 length equals 17 residues. CDR3 loop: CASSEPGLTVSGNTIYF. The CDR3 nucleotides read TGTGCCAGCAGTGAACCGGGACTTACCGTCTCTGGAAACACCATATATTTT.

The V call is TRBV30, the J call TRBJ1-2; 10 nucleotides match TRBD1. The germline V gene encodes CDR1 GTSNPN and CDR2 SVGIG (reference sequence). The CDR3 spans 15 residues. With 2 bases clipped from V and 5 bases from J, the junction kept 8 bases outside the gene matches. CDR3: CAWSNRQGASYGYTF. CDR3 sequence (DNA): TGTGCCTGGAGTAATCGACAGGGGGCGAGTTATGGCTACACCTTC.